Presented here are 14 T cell receptor beta chains from one specimen sequenced in a study of vaccination and CD4 T cells after COVID-19. These receptors' targets are unknown. The Oncomine TCR Beta short-read assay was applied to DNA of cultured CD4+ T cells. TCRdb redid the calling of the PCR reads with MiXCR, one entry per CDR3 protein. The sample consists of about 7,000 distinct CDR3 sequences, about 29% of them appearing once. Stated treatment: roughly ten-day PBMC culture with coronavirus spike peptide pools or control peptides (ViraFEST assay). The unexposed donor's CD4+ T cells were collected before the COVID-19 pandemic (2011-2018). The sample taken for sequencing was CD4+ T cells from blood, cultured in vitro. The receptors originated from a human donor in good health.

The chain is built from TRBV7-3 and TRBJ2-7; D is perhaps TRBD1 (6 bases). In germline, CDR1 is SGHTA, CDR2 FQGTGA. This CDR3 is built from 15 residues. V was clipped by 6 bases and J by 2 bases, with 17 bases between them. The CDR3 loop is CASSPHRQVPYEQYF. In DNA form, the CDR3 reads TGTGCCAGCAGTCCGCATAGACAGGTACCCTACGAGCAGTACTTC.

This clonotype came up a few times. V usage is TRBV29-1 and J usage is TRBJ1-1, with unresolved D. V was cut by 7 bases and J by 0 bases, with 15 bases left in between. The germline V gene has CDR1 SQVTM and CDR2 ANQGSEA. The CDR3 runs 14 residues. CDR3: CSGGVVGMNTEAFF. CDR3 DNA: TGCAGCGGTGGAGTGGTGGGCATGAACACTGAAGCTTTCTTT.

This clonotype has a handful of counts. The rearrangement links TRBV20-1 to TRBJ2-2; 8 positions match TRBD2. Trimming removed 2 bases from V and 6 bases from J; junction bases left unmatched: 2. CDR1 and CDR2 (germline): DFQATT, SNEGSKA (reference sequence). The CDR3 loop spans 13 amino acids. CDR3 loop: CSARPTSAGELFF. CDR3 DNA: TGCAGTGCTAGACCGACTAGCGCCGGGGAGCTGTTTTTT.

Relative to its sample, this clonotype is medium-sized. The V call is TRBV7-9, the J call TRBJ1-1, with D possibly TRBD1 on 6 matching bases. V lost 6 bases and J lost 0, with 8 bases in between. This CDR3 has 13 amino acids. Germline V gene lookup returns CDR1 SEHNR and CDR2 FQNEAQ (reference sequence). This CDR3 reads CASRDSLNTEAFF. CDR3 DNA: TGTGCCAGCAGGGACAGTTTGAACACTGAAGCTTTCTTT.

This clonotype appeared once. The chain is built from TRBV19 and TRBJ1-2; D gene ambiguous. This CDR3 comprises 18 residues. Trimming pared 3 bases from V and 4 bases from J, leaving 24 bases between. Germline CDR1 reads LNHDA; CDR2 reads SQIVND (reference sequence). The CDR3 loop is CASSMARAAPLFSYGYTF. The CDR3 bases are TGTGCCAGTAGTATGGCAAGGGCAGCACCCCTATTTTCCTATGGCTACACCTTC.

This clonotype was seen a few times. This chain uses TRBV4-2 with TRBJ1-5, with no clear D. The germline CDR1 and CDR2 sequences are LGHNA and YNFKEQ. Trimming pared 4 bases from V and 5 bases from J, leaving 12 bases between. This CDR3 region has 14 residues. The CDR3 DNA reads TGTGCCAGCAGCCCCACGGGCCCGGATCAGCCCCAGCATTTT. It specifies CASSPTGPDQPQHF.

A remark on this clonotype: At one of its ends the junction is not consistent with the germline gene, which may arise from a read error. The chain combines TRBV5-1 with TRBJ1-1; the D gene is possibly TRBD1 (5 bases). CDR3 length: 13 residues. Germline CDR1 and CDR2: SGHRS and YFSETQ. The CDR3 reads CASSPGGGTEAFF. CDR3 DNA: TGTGCCAGCAGCCCTGGGGGGGGAACTGAAGCTTTCTTT.

This chain links TRBV5-4 with TRBJ2-2, with 10 bases fitting TRBD2. Germline loops: CDR1 SGHNT, CDR2 YYREEE (reference sequence). The CDR3 has 16 amino acids. V lost 3 bases to trimming and J lost 1 base; unmatched junction nucleotides: 3. This CDR3 is CASSSRTSGNTGELFF. Written as DNA, the CDR3 is TGTGCCAGCAGCTCACGGACTAGCGGGAACACCGGGGAGCTGTTTTTT.

This clonotype showed up just a few times. The rearrangement uses TRBV7-6 and TRBJ1-1, with D perhaps matching TRBD1 (6 bases). The CDR3 is 14 residues long. CDR1 and CDR2 from the germline V gene are SGHVS and FNYEAQ. V dropped 2 bases and J dropped 1 base, with 8 bases sitting between them. CDR3 amino acids: CASSLQTGNTEAFF. The CDR3 nucleotides are TGTGCCAGCAGCTTACAGACAGGGAACACTGAAGCTTTCTTT. The whole variable domain, remainder taken from reference TRBV7-6 and TRBJ1-1, is GAGVSQSPRYKVTKRGQDVALRCDPISGHVSLYWYRQALGQGPEFLTYFNYEAQQDKSGLPNDRFSAERPEGSISTLTIQRTEQRDSAMYRCASSLQTGNTEAFFGQGTRLTVV.

The V gene is TRBV27, the J gene TRBJ1-5, with no clear D. Germline loops: CDR1 MNHEY, CDR2 SMNVEV (reference sequence). The CDR3 is 12 amino acids. V lost 5 bases and J lost 7, with 9 bases in between. CDR3 sequence: CASSASTQPQHF. The CDR3 bases are TGTGCCAGCAGTGCCTCGACCCAGCCCCAGCATTTT.

A remark on this clonotype: The conserved phenylalanine or tryptophan is not found at the CDR3 terminus, so this likely reflects a read error. The chain employs TRBV7-9 and TRBJ1-2; a weak D match, TRBD1 (6 bases). The germline gives CDR1 SEHNR, CDR2 FQNEAQ (reference sequence). The V end lost 5 bases, the J end lost 4 bases, and 8 bases lay between the germline ends. The CDR3 is 12 residues long. Here the CDR3 DNA reads TGTGCCAGCAGCCCGGACAGCTATGGCTACACCCTC. Its protein is CASSPDSYGYTL.

The V and J genes are TRBV2 and TRBJ2-7, with D perhaps matching TRBD1 (5 bases). Trimming pared 7 bases from V and 5 bases from J, leaving 18 bases between. Germline values: CDR1 SNHLY, CDR2 FYNNEI. The CDR3 sequence is 14 residues long. The CDR3 reads CASTPRPGYNEQYF. The CDR3 region has the DNA TGTGCCAGCACCCCTCGCCCAGGGTATAACGAGCAGTACTTC.

In this sample, this clonotype turned up a few times. The chain uses TRBV12-3 or TRBV12-4 and TRBJ2-5; 7 nucleotides line up with TRBD2. CDR3 size: 13 residues. The V segment lost 6 bases and the J segment 5 bases; nucleotides outside the gene matches: 6. The chain's CDR3 is CASRLGREETQYF. The CDR3 region has the DNA TGTGCCAGCAGGCTGGGGCGGGAGGAGACCCAGTACTTC.

The chain recombines TRBV19 with TRBJ2-7; no clear D. Germline values: CDR1 LNHDA, CDR2 SQIVND (reference sequence). V was shortened by 4 bases and J by 1 base, with 8 bases between the two germline ends. The CDR3 extends over 13 amino acids. As DNA, the CDR3 is TGTGCCAGTAGTAGCTCCGATTCCTACGAGCAGTACTTC. Its translation: CASSSSDSYEQYF.